This T cell receptor (beta chain) was found in a study of CD8 T cells in Susac syndrome. Per germline, CDR1 SQVTM and CDR2 ANQGSEA. The CDR3 totals 16 residues. J lost 1 base, V lost 2 bases, and 8 bases had no gene match. cDNA came from approximately 0.5 to 1 ug RNA primed by random hexamers. MiXCR, applied by TCRdb to the immunoSEQ multiplex PCR reads, yields one record per CDR3 protein. This sample has under 110,000 distinct CDR3 sequences, with approximately 94% found just once. The chain combines TRBV29-1 with TRBJ2-4; 7 bases are a match to TRBD2. Sequenced material: CD8+ T cells from PBMCs. This TCR derives from a human donor with Susac syndrome. Here the CDR3 reads CSVEQGRDPAKNIQYF. DNA for the CDR3: TGCAGCGTTGAACAAGGGAGGGATCCGGCCAAAAACATTCAGTACTTC.